This T cell receptor beta chain was obtained from a study of CD8+ T cells in alopecia areata. Background on the study: Tofacitinib was taken orally by treated patients, and the dose was 5 to 10 mg twice daily. Study-wide results and limits: Lesional tissue from the scalp (especially in alopecia totalis/universalis) showed higher clonality than normal scalp. Mice showed clearer TCR sharing than patients did, a gap that was possibly HLA-related. In scalp and blood during tofacitinib, many expanded lesional clones persisted.

For this clone: Antigen specificity is unknown.

Germline-derived CDR1 and CDR2 are GTSNPN and SVGIG (reference sequence). The CDR3 spans 13 residues. Trimming pared 0 bases from V and 8 bases from J, leaving 14 bases between. In each case, RNA was isolated and then reverse transcribed into cDNA as the sequencing template. Method: immunoSEQ multiplex PCR; TCRdb's copy keeps in-frame clones and lacks some. The sample contains 200,000 to 250,000 clones, more than 45% of which appear only once. Treatment defined: oral pan-JAK inhibitor, 5-10 mg twice daily. The rearrangement links TRBV30 to TRBJ2-7; no clear D. This receptor was obtained from a human donor with alopecia areata. Sequencing used CD4+ T cells sorted from blood, obtained at week 4, from a patient treated with tofacitinib. CDR3 loop: CAWSVIGSKKQYF. DNA for the CDR3: TGTGCCTGGAGTGTAATCGGGTCAAAAAAGCAGTACTTC.